Only one count was recorded for the clone carrying this TCR beta chain. Original analysis: Amplification of reference gene primers provided the estimated nucleated cell counts. Assay: immunoSEQ multiplex PCR; the TCRdb copy retains only in-frame clones and omits some. The DNA was the basis for D and trimming; V, J and clone size are from that table. The table records around 64,000 clones, 80% to 85% of them present only once. This record belongs to a study of blood T cell repertoires in COVID-19. The wider study: Donors in the United States, Italy and Spain gave samples during acute or convalescent COVID-19. PBMCs, B-cell-depleted T cells, or T cells provided the cDNA or gDNA that made up the material.

Germline lookup yields CDR1 WSHSY and CDR2 SAAADI. The CDR3 totals 13 residues. The trim removed 7 bases at V and 2 bases at J, leaving 4 bases unmatched. The chain links TRBV10-2 to TRBJ2-5, with 7 bases aligning to TRBD2. The sequenced sample was peripheral blood. This clonotype was sampled from a human donor in a cohort sampled during active COVID-19. The CDR3 sequence: CASKASGQETQYF. CDR3 sequence (DNA): TGCGCCAGCAAGGCTAGCGGACAAGAGACCCAGTACTTC.